Each of the 10 T cell receptor beta chains below was sequenced from the same sample in a study of blood T cell repertoires in COVID-19 (dated by TCRdb to about 2020). Libraries were constructed by the immunoSEQ multiplex PCR assay. What TCRdb holds here is the immuneACCESS table cut down to in-frame rearrangements. Part of the clones is not present; checked against another copy, under half of the missing clones reflect an unresolved V gene, and the others are unexplained. Recorded for this sample are under 200,000 clones; roughly 82% of them occurred a single time. The ten biggest clones cover more than 9.5% of the sample. The sequenced sample consisted of PBMCs or T cells enriched from blood (not recorded which). The receptors here all came from a man over 45 who had recovered from COVID-19.

This chain joins TRBV3-1 (or the pseudogene TRBV3-2) and TRBJ1-2; unclear D gene. CDR1 is LGHDT and CDR2 is YNNKEL in the germline V gene (reference sequence). The ends were cut back, 4 bases at V and 8 bases at J, with 11 bases in the middle. This CDR3 region has 12 residues. CDR3 bases: TGTGCCAGCAGCCTCTTACAAACCGGCTACACCTTC. This sequence encodes CASSLLQTGYTF.

The sample holds one count of this clone. The chain links TRBV7-2 to TRBJ2-7; tentative D call: TRBD2 (6 bases). Trimming took 5 bases from V and 3 from J, leaving 17 bases between them. This CDR3 comprises 15 residues. Germline-derived CDR1 and CDR2 are SGHTA and FQGNSA. DNA of the CDR3: TGTGCCAGCAGCCCTATGCCCGGGACTGACTACGAGCAGTACTTC. Its translation: CASSPMPGTDYEQYF. Looking up the rest from reference TRBV7-2 and TRBJ2-7 gives the full variable domain: GAGVSQSPSNKVTEKGKDVELRCDPISGHTALYWYRQSLGQGLEFLIYFQGNSAPDKSGLPSDRFSAERTGGSVSTLTIQRTQQEDSAVYLCASSPMPGTDYEQYFGPGTRLTVT.

This clone was recorded once. CDR3 bases: TGTGCCAGCAGTTACGGGACTAGTAAGACAGATACGCAGTATTTT. Amino acid sequence: CASSYGTSKTDTQYF. The chain joins TRBV6-5 to TRBJ2-3; 8 nucleotides align to TRBD2. This CDR3 is 15 amino acids long. V gave up 2 bases and J gave up 3 bases; unmatched junction bases: 4. Germline V gene data show CDR1 as MNHEY and CDR2 as SVGAGI.

The genes are TRBV18 and TRBJ2-7, with D unresolved. The germline CDR1 and CDR2 sequences are KGHSH and LQKENI. This CDR3 spans 14 amino acids. The ends were cut back, 2 bases at V and 3 bases at J, with 11 bases in the middle. The CDR3 DNA is TGTGCCAGCTCACCAAGGAACAGAGACTACGAGCAGTACTTC. Amino acid sequence: CASSPRNRDYEQYF.

The chain employs TRBV5-6 and TRBJ2-2; D uncertain. The germline V gene encodes CDR1 SGHDT and CDR2 YYEEEE. The CDR3 contains 13 residues. Trimming left V 4 bases short and J 6 bases short, with 10 bases between. CDR3 protein: CASSQIPPGELFF. The CDR3, as DNA: TGTGCCAGCAGCCAAATCCCCCCCGGGGAGCTGTTTTTT.

The J gene is TRBJ2-1, the V gene TRBV5-1, with 9 bases that match TRBD2. Germline CDR1 and CDR2: SGHRS and YFSETQ. The CDR3 loop spans 14 amino acids. V shed 6 bases, J shed 5 bases, and the junction held 6 bases outside the gene matches. In nucleotides, the CDR3 is TGCGCCAGCAATCCTCTAGCGGGACACAATGAGCAGTTCTTC. Encoded protein: CASNPLAGHNEQFF. Complete variable domain (other parts from reference TRBV5-1 and TRBJ2-1): KAGVTQTPRYLIKTRGQQVTLSCSPISGHRSVSWYQQTPGQGLQFLFEYFSETQRNKGNFPGRFSGRQFSNSRSEMNVSTLELGDSALYLCASNPLAGHNEQFFGPGTRLTVL.

The CDR3 region has the DNA TGTGCCAGCAGATCCCTCCGACAGGGAGTTGGGTCACCCCTCCACTTT. It codes for CASRSLRQGVGSPLHF. The chain joins TRBV28 to TRBJ1-6; 7 bases align to TRBD1. The CDR3 is made up of 16 amino acids. CDR1 and CDR2 from the germline V gene are MDHEN and SYDVKM. J lost 10 bases, V lost 6 bases, and 15 bases had no gene match. The variable domain in full, completed from reference TRBV28 and TRBJ1-6, reads DVKVTQSSRYLVKRTGEKVFLECVQDMDHENMFWYRQDPGLGLRLIYFSYDVKMKEKGDIPEGYSVSREKKERFSLILESASTNQTSMYLCASRSLRQGVGSPLHFGNGTRLTVT.

The chain combines TRBV7-8 with TRBJ2-4; 12 positions match TRBD1. The CDR3 is 16 amino acids. Germline loops: CDR1 SGHVS, CDR2 FQNEAQ. Trimming at V came to 4 bases and at J to 9 bases, leaving 10 bases not matched to a gene. The CDR3 DNA follows: TGTGCCAGCAGCTACCGGGACAGGGGGCTTCCTGCCATTCAGTACTTC. Its translation is CASSYRDRGLPAIQYF.

This chain joins TRBV19 and TRBJ1-2; 7 bases agree with TRBD1. Germline-derived CDR1 and CDR2 are LNHDA and SQIVND (reference sequence). The CDR3 length is 13 residues. Trimming removed 10 bases from V and 4 bases from J; junction bases left unmatched: 9. CDR3 amino acids: CATNEGGPYGYTF. The CDR3 DNA sequence: TGTGCCACAAACGAAGGGGGCCCCTATGGCTACACCTTC.

Here the CDR3 reads CSASYGEETQYF. The CDR3 DNA follows: TGCAGTGCTAGTTATGGAGAAGAGACCCAGTACTTC. This rearrangement joins TRBV20-1 to TRBJ2-5; D not resolved. This CDR3 is 12 amino acids long. Looked up from germline, CDR1 is DFQATT and CDR2 is SNEGSKA (reference sequence). V lost 3 bases and J lost 3, with 8 bases in between.